The 2 T cell receptor beta chains below were found in one sample sequenced in a study of neurological immune-mediated disorders. Each CDR3 protein is one row after TCRdb ran MiXCR on the 5' RACE reads. This table has about 44,000 distinct CDR3 sequences, under 6.5% appearing once. Sequencing was done on a sample of CD4+ T cells from blood. Receptor source: a woman in her 40s in good health.

This clonotype was recorded at least ten times. The chain couples TRBV5-6 to TRBJ1-5; D ambiguous. V lost 4 bases and J 0 bases, leaving 11 bases between the germline ends. CDR1 is SGHDT, CDR2 YYEEEE, per germline. This CDR3 region has 15 residues. The CDR3 sequence is CASSGAPGSNQPQHF. The CDR3 region has the DNA TGTGCCAGCAGCGGAGCTCCGGGTAGCAATCAGCCCCAGCATTTT.

J is TRBJ2-1 and V is TRBV3-1; TRBD2 aligns across 9 bases. Germline V gives CDR1 LGHDT, CDR2 YNNKEL (reference sequence). The CDR3 has 16 amino acids. With 4 bases clipped from V and 0 bases from J, the junction kept 4 bases outside the gene matches. The CDR3 is CASSPIAGDSYNEQFF. The DNA of the CDR3 is TGTGCCAGCAGCCCTATAGCGGGAGACTCCTACAATGAGCAGTTCTTC.